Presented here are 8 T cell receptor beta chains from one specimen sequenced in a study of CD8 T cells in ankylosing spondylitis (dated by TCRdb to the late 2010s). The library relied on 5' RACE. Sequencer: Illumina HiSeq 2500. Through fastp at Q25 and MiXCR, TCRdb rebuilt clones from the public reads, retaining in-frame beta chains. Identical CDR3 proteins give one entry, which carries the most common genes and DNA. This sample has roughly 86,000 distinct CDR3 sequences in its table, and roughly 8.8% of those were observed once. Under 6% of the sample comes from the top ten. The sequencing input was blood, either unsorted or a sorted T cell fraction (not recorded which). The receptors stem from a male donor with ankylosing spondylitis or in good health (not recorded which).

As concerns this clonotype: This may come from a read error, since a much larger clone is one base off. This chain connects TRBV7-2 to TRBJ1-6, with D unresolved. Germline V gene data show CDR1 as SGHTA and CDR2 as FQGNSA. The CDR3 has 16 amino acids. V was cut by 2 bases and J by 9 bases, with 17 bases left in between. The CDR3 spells CASSLTQSAPGSPLHF. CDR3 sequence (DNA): TGTGCCAGCAGCTTAACCCAAAGCGCACCGGGTTCACCCCTCCACTTT.

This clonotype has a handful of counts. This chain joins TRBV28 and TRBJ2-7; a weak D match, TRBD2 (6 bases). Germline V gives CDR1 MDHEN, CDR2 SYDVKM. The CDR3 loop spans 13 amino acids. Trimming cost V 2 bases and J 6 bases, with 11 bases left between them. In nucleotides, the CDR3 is TGTGCCAGCAGTTTAAGGGACTTCTCCGAGCAGTACTTC. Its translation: CASSLRDFSEQYF. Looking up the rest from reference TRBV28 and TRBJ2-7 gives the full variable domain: DVKVTQSSRYLVKRTGEKVFLECVQDMDHENMFWYRQDPGLGLRLIYFSYDVKMKEKGDIPEGYSVSREKKERFSLILESASTNQTSMYLCASSLRDFSEQYFGPGTRLTVT.

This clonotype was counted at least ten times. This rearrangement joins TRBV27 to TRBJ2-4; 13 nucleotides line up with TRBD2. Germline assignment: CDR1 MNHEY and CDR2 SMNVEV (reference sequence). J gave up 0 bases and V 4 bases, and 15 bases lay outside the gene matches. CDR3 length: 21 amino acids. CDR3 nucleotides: TGTGCCAGCAGTTACCCCAACCGACTAGCGGGGGGTATACTAGCCAAAAACATTCAGTACTTC. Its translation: CASSYPNRLAGGILAKNIQYF.

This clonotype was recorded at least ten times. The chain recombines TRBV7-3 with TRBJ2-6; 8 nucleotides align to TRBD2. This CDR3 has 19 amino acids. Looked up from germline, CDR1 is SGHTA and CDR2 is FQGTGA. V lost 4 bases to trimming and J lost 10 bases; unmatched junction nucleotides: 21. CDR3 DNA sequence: TGTGCCAGCAGCTCACCTCTAGCGGGCGGGGGAACTCTTGATAACGTCCTGACTTTC. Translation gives CASSSPLAGGGTLDNVLTF.

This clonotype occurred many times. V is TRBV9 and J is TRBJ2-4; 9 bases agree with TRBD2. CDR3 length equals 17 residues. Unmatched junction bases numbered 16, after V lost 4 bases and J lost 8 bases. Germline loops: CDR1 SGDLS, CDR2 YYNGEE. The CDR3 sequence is CASSPTSGPGTGYIQYF. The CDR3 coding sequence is TGTGCCAGCAGCCCGACTAGCGGTCCGGGCACGGGATACATTCAGTACTTC.

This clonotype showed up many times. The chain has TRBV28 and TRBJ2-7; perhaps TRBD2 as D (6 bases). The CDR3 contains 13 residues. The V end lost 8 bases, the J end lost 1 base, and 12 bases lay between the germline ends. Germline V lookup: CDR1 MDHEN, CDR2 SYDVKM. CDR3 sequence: CASESSVSYEQYF. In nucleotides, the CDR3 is TGTGCCAGCGAGTCTAGCGTATCCTACGAGCAGTACTTC.

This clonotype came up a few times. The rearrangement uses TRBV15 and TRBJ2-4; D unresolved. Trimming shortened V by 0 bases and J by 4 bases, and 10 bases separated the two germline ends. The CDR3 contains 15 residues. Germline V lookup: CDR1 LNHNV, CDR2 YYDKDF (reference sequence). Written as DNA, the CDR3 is TGTGCCACCAGCAGAGATCTATCGGGTAAAAACATTCAGTACTTC. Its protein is CATSRDLSGKNIQYF.

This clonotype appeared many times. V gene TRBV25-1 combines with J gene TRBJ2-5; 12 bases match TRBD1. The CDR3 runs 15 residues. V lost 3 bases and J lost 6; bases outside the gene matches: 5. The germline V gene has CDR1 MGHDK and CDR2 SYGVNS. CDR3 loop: CASSDPGQGAKTQYF. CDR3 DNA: TGTGCCAGCAGTGACCCGGGACAGGGGGCGAAGACCCAGTACTTC. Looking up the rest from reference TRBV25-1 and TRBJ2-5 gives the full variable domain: EADIYQTPRYLVIGTGKKITLECSQTMGHDKMYWYQQDPGMELHLIHYSYGVNSTEKGDLSSESTVSRIRTEHFPLTLESARPSHTSQYLCASSDPGQGAKTQYFGPGTRLLVL.